This is a list of T cell receptor beta chains from one sample in a study of PD-L1 blockade in urothelial cancer. Sequenced by immunoSEQ multiplex PCR; TCRdb stores in-frame clones only, minus some. In the table there are 25,000 to 30,000 clones, 70% to 90% of which are singletons. Sequences were derived from PBMCs, sampled around atezolizumab (anti-PD-L1) treatment. These receptors originate from a man over 45 with urothelial cancer. The CDR3 runs from the conserved cysteine through the conserved F or W. D genes are given only for firm matches. Clone size, where shown, is once, few, many, or a class for clones that have expanded.

-	TRBV4-3	TRBJ1-3	-	TGCGCCAGCAGCCTGGGCCCGACAGGTCCCTCTGGAAACACCATATATTTT	CASSLGPTGPSGNTIYF
-	TRBV7-8	TRBJ2-1	-	TGTGCCAGCAGCTTAGACACGGGGAATAATGAGCAGTTCTTC	CASSLDTGNNEQFF
-	TRBV5-6	TRBJ2-7	-	TGTGCCAGCAGCTTTGGGACAATCTCCTACGAGCAGTACTTC	CASSFGTISYEQYF
-	TRBV7-3	TRBJ2-2	-	TGTGCCAGCAGCTTAAGAGGGGGTACGAACACCGGGGAGCTGTTTTTT	CASSLRGGTNTGELFF
-	TRBV13	TRBJ2-7	-	TGTGCCAGCAGTTCAACAGGGTTAAGCTACGAGCAGTACTTC	CASSSTGLSYEQYF
-	TRBV7-9	TRBJ1-4	few	TGTGCCATCCCAGGGTCCACTAATGAAAAACTGTTTTTT	CAIPGSTNEKLFF
TRBD2	TRBV10-3	TRBJ2-3	once	TGTGCCATTTTAGCGGGAGAGGGAGATACGCAGTATTTT	CAILAGEGDTQYF
-	TRBV19	TRBJ1-1	-	TGTGCCAGTAGTATAGCGAGGGACACTGAAGCTTTCTTT	CASSIARDTEAFF
TRBD1	TRBV6-5	TRBJ2-5	once	TGTGCCAGCAGTAAGCCGGGACAGGGTAGAGAGACCCAGTACTTC	CASSKPGQGRETQYF
TRBD1	TRBV7-7	TRBJ2-7	-	TGTGCTAGCAGCCAAGGACAGGGATCCTACGAGCAGTACTTC	CASSQGQGSYEQYF
-	TRBV10-3	TRBJ2-4	-	TGTGCCATCAGTGAGTCGTTGGGAGACGCGAACCTTAAAAACATTCAGTACTTC	CAISESLGDANLKNIQYF
TRBD1	TRBV5-4	TRBJ1-6	-	TGTGCCAGCAGCACCTACAGGGGGGTAGTGGGATCACCCCTCCACTTT	CASSTYRGVVGSPLHF
-	TRBV4-1	TRBJ1-4	-	TGCGCCAGCAGCCAAGATCAAGGGAGATTACTAACTAATGAAAAACTGTTTTTT	CASSQDQGRLLTNEKLFF
-	TRBV29-1	TRBJ1-3	-	TGCAGCGTTAGAGTCTCGGGAAACACCATATATTTT	CSVRVSGNTIYF
-	TRBV7-3	TRBJ2-7	-	TGTGCCAGCAGCCCGGACGGACACTACGAGCAGTACTTC	CASSPDGHYEQYF
TRBD1	TRBV11-2	TRBJ2-5	-	TGTGCCAGCAGCTTAGGGGACAGGGTTCGGGAGACCCAGTACTTC	CASSLGDRVRETQYF
TRBD2	TRBV30	TRBJ2-3	-	TGTGCCTGGAGTGTAGGGTTTGGGGCGGGGGACACAGATACGCAGTATTTT	CAWSVGFGAGDTDTQYF
-	TRBV5-1	TRBJ2-3	-	TGCGCCAGCAGCGCGTCAGATACGCAGTATTTT	CASSASDTQYF
-	TRBV7-8	TRBJ2-7	-	TGTGCCAGCAGCCCCCGACAAGCCTACGAGCAGTACTTC	CASSPRQAYEQYF
TRBD2	TRBV27	TRBJ2-2	-	TGTGCCAGCAGTCCCCGGGAGGGAGAAAGAACCGGGGAGCTGTTTTTT	CASSPREGERTGELFF
-	TRBV30	TRBJ2-1	-	TGTGCCTGTTCGCGGGGGACAGGAGTCTACAATGAGCAGTTCTTC	CACSRGTGVYNEQFF
TRBD2	TRBV30	TRBJ2-1	-	TGTGCCTGCCCTACTAGCGGTTACAATGAGCAGTTCTTC	CACPTSGYNEQFF
-	TRBV7-2	TRBJ2-7	few	TGTGCCAGCAGCCGACCCACAGGGATTTCCTACGAGCAGTACTTC	CASSRPTGISYEQYF
-	TRBV7-9	TRBJ1-5	once	TGTGCCAGCAGCTTAGAGGGGAACGGCAATCAGCCCCAGCATTTT	CASSLEGNGNQPQHF
TRBD1	TRBV6-1	TRBJ1-5	-	TGTGCCAGCAGTGAAACAGGGGATCAGCCCCAGCATTTT	CASSETGDQPQHF
-	TRBV27	TRBJ1-1	-	TGTGCCAGCAGTTTAGAGGGCCCCTACCCTGGCACTGAAGCTTTCTTT	CASSLEGPYPGTEAFF
TRBD2	TRBV7-9	TRBJ2-7	-	TGTGCCAGCAGCTTAGGAGCGGGGGTGGACTACGAGCAGTACTTC	CASSLGAGVDYEQYF
TRBD1	TRBV6-5	TRBJ2-7	once	TGTGCCAGCAGTTATGGACAGGGCGGGTACGAGCAGTACTTC	CASSYGQGGYEQYF
TRBD1	TRBV5-1	TRBJ1-1	-	TGCGCCAGCTCGAGACAGGGGCCGGAGACGAACACTGAAGCTTTCTTT	CASSRQGPETNTEAFF
TRBD1	TRBV27	TRBJ2-7	-	TGTGCCAGCAGAATTTGGGACAGGGCCTCCGAGCAGTACTTC	CASRIWDRASEQYF
TRBD1	TRBV27	TRBJ2-7	-	TGTGCCAGCAGTACGGACAGGGGGCGAACAGCCTACGAGCAGTACTTC	CASSTDRGRTAYEQYF
TRBD1	TRBV5-6	TRBJ1-2	-	TGTGCCAGCAGCTTGGCTGACAGGGACTCTCGCGGCTACACCTTC	CASSLADRDSRGYTF
TRBD1	TRBV18	TRBJ1-5	-	TGTGCCAGCTCAGCCTACCCGGGACAGTATAGCAATCAGCCCCAGCATTTT	CASSAYPGQYSNQPQHF
-	TRBV6-6	TRBJ2-3	-	TGTGCCAGCTCTACGGTCGGTAGCACAGATACGCAGTATTTT	CASSTVGSTDTQYF
TRBD1	TRBV7-8	TRBJ2-5	-	TGTGCCAGCGCCCACAGGGGTCCCCAAGAGACCCAGTACTTC	CASAHRGPQETQYF
TRBD1	TRBV7-3	TRBJ2-1	-	TGTGCCAGCAGCCCCTACCAGGGGGGACAGGTCAAGTTCTTC	CASSPYQGGQVKFF
TRBD2	TRBV5-1	TRBJ2-7	once	TGCGCCAGCAGCGACCTCACTAGCGGCCTATCCTACGAGCAGTACTTC	CASSDLTSGLSYEQYF
-	TRBV6-1	TRBJ2-3	-	TGTGCCAGCAGTGAAGGACAGCTAAGCACAGATACGCAGTATTTT	CASSEGQLSTDTQYF
TRBD1	TRBV6-5	TRBJ1-2	-	TGTGCCAGTAAGGACAGGGGGTTTTATGGCTACACCTTC	CASKDRGFYGYTF
-	TRBV4-3	TRBJ2-1	-	TGCGCCAGCAGCCAAGGGGGGCTAGCGGCTGCCTACAATGAGCAGTTCTTC	CASSQGGLAAAYNEQFF
TRBD2	TRBV28	TRBJ2-7	-	TGTGCCAGCAGTCCCGGACTAGCTTACTACGAGCAGTACTTC	CASSPGLAYYEQYF
TRBD2	TRBV7-2	TRBJ2-1	-	TGTGCCAGCAGCCAGGGACTAGCTGTAGATGAGCAGTTCTTC	CASSQGLAVDEQFF
-	TRBV12-5	TRBJ1-2	-	TGTGCTAGTGGTTTGGTATTAGGGAGTAACTATGGCTACACCTTC	CASGLVLGSNYGYTF
-	TRBV7-8	TRBJ1-5	-	TGTGCCAGCAGCCCTAGAGCGTCCGATAGCAATCAGCCCCAGCATTTT	CASSPRASDSNQPQHF
TRBD2	TRBV2	TRBJ2-2	-	TGTGCCAGCAGTGAAACTAGCGGGGGGGCCAGCGCCGGGGAGCTGTTTTTT	CASSETSGGASAGELFF
-	TRBV4-2	TRBJ2-7	-	TGTGCCAGCAGCCAAGGGGGGGACGAGCAGTACTTC	CASSQGGDEQYF
TRBD1	TRBV30	TRBJ1-6	-	TGTGCCTGGAGTGCATCCCGGACAGGCAGTTCACCCCTCCACTTT	CAWSASRTGSSPLHF
-	TRBV7-6	TRBJ2-3	once	TGTGCCAGCAGCTTAAAAGGGGTAGCCACAGATACGCAGTATTTT	CASSLKGVATDTQYF
-	TRBV5-1	TRBJ2-7	-	TGCGCCAGCAGCTGGGGGGCTAGCGGAGGTGTGGACGAGCAGTACTTC	CASSWGASGGVDEQYF